A selection of T cell receptor beta chains follows, all from one sample in a study of cytomegalovirus exposure and HLA in healthy donors. Clones were sequenced by immunoSEQ multiplex PCR, and TCRdb holds only the in-frame ones, with some missing. The sample carries roughly 220,000 clones, approximately 80% recorded once. Sequenced: PBMCs. These receptors were taken from a man aged 30 to 39 in good health and CMV-seronegative. Both conserved end residues are part of each CDR3. The D gene is left open where the match is weak. Part of the rows lack a size; the others show once, few, many or a class for expanded clones.

TRBV6-1	TRBJ2-1	-	-	CASSEHTNSYNEQFF	TGTGCCAGCAGTGAACACACCAACTCCTACAATGAGCAGTTCTTC
TRBV28	TRBJ2-5	-	TRBD2	CASSPGLAGETQYF	TGTGCCAGCAGTCCCGGACTAGCGGGAGAGACCCAGTACTTC
TRBV11-2	TRBJ2-1	few	TRBD2	CASSPLLAGAVEQFF	TGTGCCAGCAGCCCCTTACTAGCGGGGGCTGTTGAGCAGTTCTTC
TRBV20-1	TRBJ2-7	-	-	CSALGGYEQYF	TGCAGTGCTCTAGGGGGCTACGAGCAGTACTTC
TRBV5-6	TRBJ2-2	-	TRBD1	CASSLDRGPTGELFF	TGTGCCAGCAGCCTGGACAGGGGGCCTACCGGGGAGCTGTTTTTT
TRBV2	TRBJ2-7	-	TRBD2	CASSRAGGPYEQYF	TGTGCCAGCAGCAGAGCGGGGGGGCCTTACGAGCAGTACTTC
TRBV9	TRBJ2-1	-	-	CASSLLASEYEQFF	TGTGCCAGCAGCTTATTAGCTTCGGAATATGAGCAGTTCTTC
TRBV18	TRBJ1-1	-	-	CASSPGTNTEAFF	TGTGCCAGCTCACCAGGGACTAACACTGAAGCTTTCTTT
TRBV2	TRBJ2-6	once	TRBD2	CASKPGLAGGGGANVLTF	TGTGCCAGCAAACCGGGACTAGCGGGGGGTGGAGGGGCCAACGTCCTGACTTTC
TRBV5-1	TRBJ2-3	-	TRBD2	CASSLEGLAGTDTQYF	TGCGCCAGCAGCTTGGAGGGACTAGCGGGCACAGATACGCAGTATTTT
TRBV9	TRBJ2-7	-	-	CASSVDSTSSYEQYF	TGTGCCAGCAGCGTAGATTCGACTAGCTCCTACGAGCAGTACTTC
TRBV9	TRBJ2-1	-	TRBD2	CASSARLAGGYNEQFF	TGTGCCAGCAGCGCTCGACTAGCGGGGGGTTACAATGAGCAGTTCTTC
TRBV7-9	TRBJ2-3	-	-	CASSGEGADTQYF	TGTGCCAGCAGCGGAGAGGGGGCAGATACGCAGTATTTT
TRBV9	TRBJ1-1	-	-	CASSLRQETNTEAFF	TGTGCCAGCAGCCTGCGACAGGAAACGAACACTGAAGCTTTCTTT